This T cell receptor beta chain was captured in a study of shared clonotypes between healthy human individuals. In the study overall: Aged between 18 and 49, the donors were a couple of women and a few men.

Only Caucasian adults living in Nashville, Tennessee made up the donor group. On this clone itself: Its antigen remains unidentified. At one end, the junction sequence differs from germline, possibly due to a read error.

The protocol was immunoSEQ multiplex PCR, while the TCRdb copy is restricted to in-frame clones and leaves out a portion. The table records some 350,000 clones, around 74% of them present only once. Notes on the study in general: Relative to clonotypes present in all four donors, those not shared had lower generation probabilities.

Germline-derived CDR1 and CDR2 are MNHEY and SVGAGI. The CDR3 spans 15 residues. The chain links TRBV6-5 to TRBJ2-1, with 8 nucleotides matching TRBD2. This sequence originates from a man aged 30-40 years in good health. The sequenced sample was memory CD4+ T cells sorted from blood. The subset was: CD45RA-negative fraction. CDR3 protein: CATSRREASNNEQFF. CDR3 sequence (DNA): TGTGCCACCAGTAGGCGGGAGGCCTCCAACAATGAGCAGTTCTTC.